Listed below are T cell receptor beta chains from one sample, sequenced in a study of cytomegalovirus exposure and HLA in healthy donors. Measured with immunoSEQ multiplex PCR; TCRdb has only the in-frame clones, and not every one. The top ten hold 4% to 4.5% of the sample, which has over 150,000 clones, approximately 89% seen once. Sequenced input: PBMCs. These receptors were obtained from a man aged 18-30 years in good health and CMV-seropositive. CDR3s include the opening cysteine and the closing phenylalanine or tryptophan. A D gene is named only where the DNA matches it firmly. A row's size may be missing; if present it is once, few, many or a size class.

D	size	J	V	DNA	CDR3
TRBD2	NA	TRBJ2-2	TRBV27	TGTGCCAGCAGTCTAGGGGCATCTAGCGGGAGGGTGGCCGGGGAGCTGTTTTTT	CASSLGASSGRVAGELFF
NA	NA	TRBJ2-7	TRBV7-9	TGTGCCAGCAGCTTAGCGGAGGCGAGAGGCGAGCAGTACTTC	CASSLAEARGEQYF
TRBD2	NA	TRBJ2-1	TRBV27	TGTGCCAGCAGTATAGGACTAGCGGGTCCCAATGAGCAGTTCTTC	CASSIGLAGPNEQFF
NA	once	TRBJ2-6	TRBV5-4	TGTGCCAGCACAACGGGGTCTGGGGCCAACGTCCTGACTTTC	CASTTGSGANVLTF
TRBD2	NA	TRBJ2-7	TRBV19	TGTGCCAGTAGTTCAGGACTAGCGGGCAGTCTAACCTACGAGCAGTACTTC	CASSSGLAGSLTYEQYF
NA	NA	TRBJ2-3	TRBV7-6	TGTGCCAGCAGCTTAGGGGGGCAGGGCCCAGATACGCAGTATTTT	CASSLGGQGPDTQYF
TRBD1	NA	TRBJ2-5	TRBV19	TGTGCCAGCAGGGACAGGGGGCGAGGGGAGACCCAGTACTTC	CASRDRGRGETQYF
NA	NA	TRBJ1-4	TRBV25-1	TGTGCCAGCAGTGTTTCGGGAGCGAATGAAAAACTGTTTTTT	CASSVSGANEKLFF
TRBD2	NA	TRBJ2-7	TRBV10-3	TGTGCCAGCGAAGTCCAGCGGGAGTCCGAGCAGTACTTC	CASEVQRESEQYF
TRBD1	NA	TRBJ1-5	TRBV2	TGTGCCAGCAACCGGGACAGGGGCAGAACGGGTATGATTCAGCCCCAGCATTTT	CASNRDRGRTGMIQPQHF
TRBD2	NA	TRBJ2-5	TRBV7-8	TGTGCCAGCAGCTTACCTGGACTAGCGGGAGACCGGGAGACCCAGTACTTC	CASSLPGLAGDRETQYF
TRBD1	NA	TRBJ2-3	TRBV7-9	TGTGCCAGCAGCCCCTCCTCCGGGACAGCAAGCACAGATACGCAGTATTTT	CASSPSSGTASTDTQYF
TRBD1	NA	TRBJ2-7	TRBV9	TGTGCCAGCAGCGTCGGGACAGAGTTTCCCTACGAGCAGTACTTC	CASSVGTEFPYEQYF
NA	NA	TRBJ2-2	TRBV19	TGTGCCAGTACCCGTGGGGGCAGGGAATACACCGGGGAGCTGTTTTTT	CASTRGGREYTGELFF
TRBD2	NA	TRBJ2-5	TRBV6-4	TGTGCCAGCAGTGACTCGGATAGCGGGAAAAAGAATCTGGGGGAGACCCAGTACTTC	CASSDSDSGKKNLGETQYF
TRBD2	once	TRBJ2-7	TRBV10-3	TGTGCCATCAGTCCCCAGGGGACTAGCGGTTCCTACGAGCAGTACTTC	CAISPQGTSGSYEQYF
TRBD2	NA	TRBJ2-7	TRBV5-1	TGCGCCAGCAGCTCCGGACTAGCGGGAGGACACTACTTC	CASSSGLAGGHYF
TRBD1	NA	TRBJ2-7	TRBV4-1	TGCGCCAGCAGCTCCGGGACAGGCTCCTACGAGCAGTACTTC	CASSSGTGSYEQYF
NA	NA	TRBJ2-1	TRBV28	TGTGCCAGCACCTGGAGGGCGGGGGCCAATGAGCAGTTCTTC	CASTWRAGANEQFF
NA	few	TRBJ2-4	TRBV6-1	TGTGCCAGCGTCCTAGCCAAAAACATTCAGTACTTC	CASVLAKNIQYF
TRBD2	NA	TRBJ2-3	TRBV2	TGTGCCAGCAGGGTAACTAGCGGGAGTTCGATAGATACGCAGTATTTT	CASRVTSGSSIDTQYF
TRBD2	NA	TRBJ2-1	TRBV6-5	TGTGCCAGCAGCACTAGCGGGAGCTCCTACAATGAGCAGTTCTTC	CASSTSGSSYNEQFF
TRBD2	NA	TRBJ2-3	TRBV5-1	TGCGCCAGCAGTGTTAGCGGGCCTAGCACAGATACGCAGTATTTT	CASSVSGPSTDTQYF
TRBD1	NA	TRBJ1-1	TRBV5-1	TGCGCCAGCAGCTTGGGTAGACAGGGAATTTACACTGAAGCTTTCTTT	CASSLGRQGIYTEAFF
TRBD2	NA	TRBJ2-7	TRBV27	TGTGCCAGCAGCTCGACCGGGACTAGCGGGACTCTGAACGAGCAGTACTTC	CASSSTGTSGTLNEQYF
TRBD2	NA	TRBJ2-7	TRBV14	TGTGCCAGCAGTATACTAGCGGGAAGGGGCGAGCAGTACTTC	CASSILAGRGEQYF
TRBD2	NA	TRBJ2-1	TRBV4-1	TGCGCCAGCAGCCATAGTCTAGCGGGAGTAGTTGAGCAGTTCTTC	CASSHSLAGVVEQFF
TRBD2	NA	TRBJ2-7	TRBV10-2	TGCGCCAGTGGCCTAGCGGGAGGTGAAAGCGAGCAGTACTTC	CASGLAGGESEQYF
NA	NA	TRBJ1-2	TRBV6-1	TGTGCCAGCAGTCCGCCAGGGGCCCGCCGAGAAGGCTACACCTTC	CASSPPGARREGYTF
NA	NA	TRBJ2-5	TRBV29-1	TGCAGCGTTGCAGGTAACCTCCAAGAGACCCAGTACTTC	CSVAGNLQETQYF
TRBD2	NA	TRBJ2-7	TRBV9	TGTGCCAGCAGCGTATCCGGGGGGGGCGAGCAGTACTTC	CASSVSGGGEQYF
NA	NA	TRBJ1-2	TRBV23-1	TGCGCCAGCAGTCTATGTGAGGGCTACACCTTC	CASSLCEGYTF
TRBD2	NA	TRBJ2-7	TRBV7-2	TGTGCCAGCAGCTTAGGAGCGGGAGGCGACGAGCAGTACTTC	CASSLGAGGDEQYF
TRBD1	NA	TRBJ1-5	TRBV28	TGTGCCAGCAGTTTCGGACAGGGGGGGGATCAGCCCCAGCATTTT	CASSFGQGGDQPQHF
TRBD1	few	TRBJ1-5	TRBV30	TGTGCCTGGAGCTCCGGGACAGGTTATCAGCCCCAGCATTTT	CAWSSGTGYQPQHF
NA	NA	TRBJ2-3	TRBV9	TGTGCCAGCAGCGAGGGGGGGGGAGATACGCAGTATTTT	CASSEGGGDTQYF
TRBD1	NA	TRBJ2-7	TRBV5-6	TGTGCCAGCAGCTCCGCGGCACGGGACAGGGGTTACGAGCAGTACTTC	CASSSAARDRGYEQYF
TRBD2	NA	TRBJ2-5	TRBV30	TGTGCCTGGAAGGGGAGGCTAGCGGGAGTCCAGTACTTC	CAWKGRLAGVQYF
TRBD2	NA	TRBJ2-7	TRBV13	TGTGCCAGCAGCTCGACTAGCGGATCCTACGAGCAGTACTTC	CASSSTSGSYEQYF
NA	NA	TRBJ2-1	TRBV5-6	TGTGCCAGCAGCTTGAGGCTAGAAAGGGGTGAGCAGTTCTTC	CASSLRLERGEQFF
TRBD2	few	TRBJ2-3	TRBV10-3	TGTGCCATCAGTGAAGCGGGGAGCACAGATACGCAGTATTTT	CAISEAGSTDTQYF
NA	NA	TRBJ2-7	TRBV4-1	TGCGCCAGCAGCCGGCTCCCACCAGGACAGTGGGCCTACGAGCAGTACTTC	CASSRLPPGQWAYEQYF
NA	NA	TRBJ1-5	TRBV7-6	TGTGCCAGCAGCTTAGCGCAGGGTTTCTTAAATCAGCCCCAGCATTTT	CASSLAQGFLNQPQHF
NA	once	TRBJ2-3	TRBV5-1	TGCGCCAGCAGCTTAACAGGGACAAGCACAGATACGCAGTATTTT	CASSLTGTSTDTQYF
NA	few	TRBJ2-7	TRBV10-3	TGTGCCATCAGAAACTTCCTAGCGCCTCCCTACGAGCAGTACTTC	CAIRNFLAPPYEQYF
NA	once	TRBJ1-2	TRBV10-1	TGCGCCAGCAGTGAGTCTGGGGGCAGCTATGGCTACACCTTC	CASSESGGSYGYTF
TRBD2	NA	TRBJ2-4	TRBV27	TGTGCCAGCGGGGATAGAAGTACTAGCGGGAGGAACATTCAGTACTTC	CASGDRSTSGRNIQYF
NA	NA	TRBJ2-5	TRBV10-3	TGTGCCATCCAGGGTCCAGGCGAGACCCAGTACTTC	CAIQGPGETQYF
NA	NA	TRBJ1-2	TRBV28	TGTGCCAGCAGGGGGGGTGGCTATGGCTACACCTTC	CASRGGGYGYTF
TRBD2	NA	TRBJ2-7	TRBV5-4	TGTGCCAGCAGCTCCCCCTCCCTAGCGGGTCCCACGGGGGAGCAGTACTTC	CASSSPSLAGPTGEQYF
NA	NA	TRBJ2-1	TRBV7-3	TGTGCCAGCAGTACCGGGTCCCTCGGCGAGCAGTTCTTC	CASSTGSLGEQFF